The 12 T cell receptor beta chains listed next were all sequenced from one sample in a study of T cells in Graves' hyperthyroidism and ophthalmopathy. The source material, RNA transcripts, was used to amplify TCR beta CDR3 regions. HTBI primers were the set used in a first-round RT-PCR of the TCR CDR3. TCRdb reanalysed the multiplex PCR reads using MiXCR and keeps one entry per CDR3 protein. The data show some 600,000 distinct CDR3 sequences, approximately 15% seen once. The sample taken for sequencing was blood. The receptors here all came from a woman aged 25 to 39 with Graves' hyperthyroidism that later progressed to Graves' ophthalmopathy.

This clonotype appeared a few times. A much larger clone is a single base away; this may be a read error. This CDR3 is missing its conserved last phenylalanine or tryptophan, likely due to a read error. The chain links TRBV5-5 to TRBJ1-2, with no clear D. CDR3 length equals 15 residues. V lost 0 bases, J lost 5 bases, and 14 bases lay in between. The V gene's germline CDR1 is SGHKS and CDR2 YYEKEE (reference sequence). The CDR3 protein is CASSLGGQDPYGYTL. The CDR3 DNA is TGTGCCAGCAGCTTGGGCGGGCAGGATCCTTATGGCTACACCCTC.

This clonotype was counted at least ten times. The chain joins TRBV6-1 to TRBJ1-4, with a possible D match to TRBD1 (6 bases). Trimming took off 8 bases at V and 3 bases at J, with 13 bases between the two ends. Germline V gene sequence: CDR1 MNHNS, CDR2 SASEGT. This CDR3 is 14 amino acids long. CDR3 DNA sequence: TGTGCCAGCTCCGAACAGGGACCTAATGAAAAACTGTTTTTT. This translates into CASSEQGPNEKLFF.

This clonotype was recorded at least ten times. The CDR3 sequence is CASSLYPGQGSDQPQHF. The CDR3 DNA reads as TGTGCCAGCAGTTTATATCCCGGACAGGGGTCGGATCAGCCCCAGCATTTT. This rearrangement joins TRBV27 to TRBJ1-5, with 9 bases that match TRBD1. With 1 base clipped from V and 5 bases from J, the junction kept 9 bases outside the gene matches. Germline CDR1 is MNHEY and CDR2 is SMNVEV (reference sequence). This CDR3 region has 17 residues.

This clonotype came up many times. The CDR3: CASSATGSSYNSPLHF. CDR3 sequence (DNA): TGTGCCAGCAGCGCAACAGGTAGCTCCTATAATTCACCCCTCCACTTT. The chain uses TRBV27 and TRBJ1-6; tentative D call: TRBD1 (5 bases). In germline, CDR1 is MNHEY, CDR2 SMNVEV (reference sequence). V lost 6 bases and J lost 0, with 12 bases in between. The CDR3 length is 16 residues.

The chain is built from TRBV4-1 and TRBJ2-3; D is possibly TRBD1 (6 bases). The CDR3 sequence is 15 residues long. V gave up 0 bases and J gave up 4 bases, with 11 bases separating them. From germline, CDR1 is MGHRA and CDR2 YSYEKL. CDR3 loop: CASSQEGARADTQYF. CDR3 nucleotides: TGCGCCAGCAGCCAAGAGGGGGCTAGGGCAGATACGCAGTATTTT.

This clonotype was seen at least ten times. The rearrangement joins TRBV29-1 to TRBJ2-7; 7 bases are shared with TRBD1. The CDR3 covers 13 residues. J lost 0 bases, V lost 7 bases, and 6 bases had no gene match. Germline V gene lookup returns CDR1 SQVTM and CDR2 ANQGSEA. The CDR3 reads CSALTGISYEQYF. The DNA of the CDR3 is TGCAGCGCCCTGACAGGGATCTCCTACGAGCAGTACTTC.

The chain joins TRBV6-5 to TRBJ1-4; the match to TRBD1 covers 9 bases. Germline loops: CDR1 MNHEY, CDR2 SVGAGI. This CDR3 is built from 16 residues. The V segment lost 6 bases and the J segment 3 bases; nucleotides outside the gene matches: 8. The CDR3 sequence is CASRYGQGLANEKLFF. In nucleotides, the CDR3 is TGTGCCAGCAGATATGGACAGGGGCTTGCTAATGAAAAACTGTTTTTT.

There are many counts of this clonotype. The rearrangement joins TRBV12-3 or TRBV12-4 to TRBJ2-1; D possibly corresponds to TRBD1 (5 bases). V gave up 5 bases and J gave up 4 bases, with 12 bases separating them. CDR3 size: 14 residues. CDR3: CASSRGGPYNEQFF. The CDR3 bases are TGTGCCAGCAGTAGGGGCGGACCTTACAATGAGCAGTTCTTC.

Regarding this clonotype: A clone one base away is much larger, so this may be a read error. The chain carries TRBV20-1 and TRBJ2-3; TRBD1 or TRBD2 may be the D gene (5 bases each). V lost 1 base and J lost 2, with 13 bases in between. The germline V gene has CDR1 DFQATT and CDR2 SNEGSKA (reference sequence). This CDR3 spans 15 amino acids. The CDR3 DNA follows: TGCAGTGCTAGAGGAGGGGCGGTGACCACAGATACGCAGTATTTT. It yields the protein CSARGGAVTTDTQYF.

The chain has TRBV2 and TRBJ2-2; TRBD2 matches at 8 bases. J lost 2 bases, V lost 3 bases, and 5 bases had no gene match. From germline, CDR1 is SNHLY and CDR2 FYNNEI. This CDR3 region has 16 residues. CDR3 nucleotides: TGTGCCAGCAGTGAGTTAGCGGGGATTAACACCGGGGAGCTGTTTTTT. Protein sequence: CASSELAGINTGELFF.

This clonotype was seen ten or more times. The chain joins TRBV20-1 to TRBJ2-3; D is perhaps TRBD2 (5 bases). This CDR3 region has 12 residues. CDR1 is DFQATT and CDR2 is SNEGSKA in the germline V gene (reference sequence). The germline V and J ends were trimmed by 7 bases and 0 bases, with 8 bases remaining between them. CDR3 region: CSVAQSTDTQYF. The DNA of the CDR3 is TGCAGTGTAGCGCAGAGCACAGATACGCAGTATTTT.

This clonotype has at least ten counts. The V and J genes are TRBV5-1 and TRBJ1-1; TRBD1 might be the D (5 bases). Germline CDR1 reads SGHRS; CDR2 reads YFSETQ. V lost 4 bases, J lost 4 bases, and 17 bases lay in between. The CDR3 has 15 amino acids. CDR3 loop: CASSGDLHSPTEAFF. The CDR3 DNA reads TGCGCCAGCAGCGGGGACCTCCACAGCCCCACTGAAGCTTTCTTT.